The clone carrying this T cell receptor beta chain was found a few times. Antigen: not known. CD8 T cells were positively selected from what remained after CD4 positive selection. An equimolar mix of two oligonucleotides served as the beta constant-region primer for TRBC1 and TRBC2. Four rounds of PCR amplified the ligated cDNA using nested alpha and beta constant-region primers plus SP2. TCRdb analysed the UMI-ligation and nested PCR reads with MiXCR anew, one entry per CDR3 protein. The data show over 110,000 distinct CDR3 sequences, roughly a fifth seen once. The data derive from a study of naive and memory T cell subsets. V was cut by 0 bases and J by 8 bases, with 12 bases left in between. Looked up from germline, CDR1 is SGHRS and CDR2 is YFSETQ. The CDR3 has 15 residues. Overall study findings and caveats: Naive repertoires, especially CD8, held a few larger clonotypes, possibly memory cells re-expressing CD45RA. In naive cells, over 95% of TCR sequences were seen only once. A clonotype means one alpha or beta sequence, not an alpha/beta pair.

The chain employs TRBV5-1 and TRBJ1-6; D not certain. This TCR derives from a human donor in good health. The sample was naive CD8+ T cells from blood. The DNA for the CDR3 is TGCGCCAGCAGCTTGGTTTCCCTGTCAGATTCACCCCTCCACTTT. Its translation: CASSLVSLSDSPLHF.